One and the same sample provided the 19 T cell receptor beta chains below, sequenced in a study of identifying expanded T cells in peripheral blood. TCRdb keeps only in-frame clones here, not all; method: immunoSEQ multiplex PCR. The top ten clones hold about 15% of a sample with more than 45,000 clones, about four fifths of them seen once. Sequenced: blood. These receptors came from a person between 18 and 70 years old in good health.

The chain is built from TRBV9 and TRBJ1-1; no firm D call. Trimming removed 1 base at V and 6 bases at J, with 16 bases between. CDR1 SGDLS and CDR2 YYNGEE come from the germline V gene. The CDR3 spans 15 residues. In nucleotides, the CDR3 is TGTGCCAGCAGCGTAACAGCTGGCCGAGCTTCTGAAGCTTTCTTT. Its protein product is CASSVTAGRASEAFF.

This clone appeared once. CDR3 sequence reads: CASSEGGRGDGYTF. CDR3 coding DNA: TGTGCCAGCAGTGAAGGCGGGAGGGGGGATGGCTACACCTTC. V is TRBV6-1 and J is TRBJ1-2; tentative D call: TRBD1 (6 bases). The CDR3 totals 14 residues. Germline lookup yields CDR1 MNHNS and CDR2 SASEGT. Trimming took off 1 base at V and 6 bases at J, with 12 bases between the two ends.

This clone occurred a few times. The rearrangement links TRBV19 to TRBJ1-2; D perhaps matches TRBD1 (6 bases). V was pared by 5 bases and J by 4 bases, with 11 bases between. From germline, CDR1 is LNHDA and CDR2 SQIVND (reference sequence). This CDR3 is 13 amino acids long. This CDR3 reads CASSQRQVYGYTF. Written as DNA, the CDR3 is TGTGCCAGTAGTCAGCGACAGGTCTATGGCTACACCTTC.

The V call is TRBV2, the J call TRBJ2-3; D is tentatively TRBD1 or TRBD2 (5 bases each). The V gene lost 2 bases and the J gene lost 0 bases, with 9 bases spanning the gap. From germline, CDR1 is SNHLY and CDR2 FYNNEI. This CDR3 is 15 amino acids long. The CDR3 nucleotides are TGTGCCAGCAGTGAAACCGGGGCTAGCACAGATACGCAGTATTTT. It codes for CASSETGASTDTQYF.

Here the CDR3 reads CASSTGGVNTEAFF. CDR3 coding DNA: TGTGCCAGCAGTACAGGGGGCGTGAACACTGAAGCTTTCTTT. The gene calls are TRBV7-2 and TRBJ1-1, with 9 bases that match TRBD1. CDR1 is SGHTA, CDR2 FQGNSA, per germline. There are 14 residues in the CDR3. J gave up 0 bases and V 6 bases, and 2 bases lay outside the gene matches.

This sequence joins TRBV30 and TRBJ1-3; the D gene is possibly TRBD1 (5 bases). CDR3 length equals 14 residues. V lost 1 base and J 8 bases, leaving 15 bases between the germline ends. Germline V lookup: CDR1 GTSNPN, CDR2 SVGIG (reference sequence). The CDR3 loop reads CAWSDSGGLHTIYF. Here the CDR3 DNA reads TGTGCCTGGAGTGACAGCGGGGGTCTACACACCATATATTTT.

The rearrangement links TRBV6-6 to TRBJ1-1, with 9 bases identical to TRBD1. V lost 5 bases to trimming and J lost 6 bases; unmatched junction nucleotides: 4. CDR1 and CDR2 (germline): MNHNY, SVGAGI (reference sequence). This CDR3 comprises 13 residues. CDR3 residues: CASSRGQGSEAFF. In DNA form, the CDR3 reads TGTGCCAGCAGTCGAGGACAGGGGTCTGAAGCTTTCTTT.

The CDR3 nucleotides read TGTGCCAGCATCCCCTTAGGACTAGAAAACACCGGGGAGCTGTTTTTT. Its translation: CASIPLGLENTGELFF. This chain links TRBV7-9 with TRBJ2-2, with 7 bases lining up with TRBD2. V lost 7 bases, J lost 2 bases, and 10 bases stayed unmatched. CDR1 SEHNR and CDR2 FQNEAQ come from the germline V gene (reference sequence). This CDR3 comprises 16 residues.

The J gene is TRBJ2-7, the V gene TRBV7-3, with TRBD1 matching over 7 bases. Per the germline V gene, CDR1 is SGHTA and CDR2 is FQGTGA. V lost 5 bases, J lost 1 base, and 2 bases stayed unmatched. This CDR3 region has 13 residues. The CDR3 DNA follows: TGTGCCAGCAGCCAACAGGGGTCCTACGAGCAGTACGTC. Residues: CASSQQGSYEQYV.

V usage is TRBV29-1 and J usage is TRBJ2-1, with 8 bases lining up with TRBD2. Trimming took 3 bases from V and 4 from J; bases not matched to a gene: 5. CDR1 is SQVTM, CDR2 ANQGSEA, per germline. The CDR3 consists of 14 residues. The CDR3 DNA follows: TGCAGCGTTGACCGACTAGCGACTTACAATGAGCAGTTCTTC. Translating it yields CSVDRLATYNEQFF.

This clone came up once. V is TRBV7-9 and J is TRBJ2-2, with 10 bases fitting TRBD2. CDR3 size: 18 residues. From germline, CDR1 is SEHNR and CDR2 FQNEAQ (reference sequence). The J segment lost 0 bases and the V segment lost 4 bases, leaving 8 bases of the junction unmatched. Here the CDR3 reads CASSSPLAGGPNTGELFF. CDR3 coding DNA: TGTGCCAGCAGCTCCCCTTTAGCGGGAGGCCCGAACACCGGGGAGCTGTTTTTT.

This clone has just one count. The V gene is TRBV6-4, the J gene TRBJ2-2; 10 nucleotides line up with TRBD2. The junction had 10 bases not matched to a gene; V was cut back by 3 bases and J by 6 bases. From germline, CDR1 is MRHNA and CDR2 SNTAGT. The CDR3 has 17 residues. The CDR3 region has the DNA TGTGCCAGCAGTGAACAAGCGGGAGGGCTCCGCTCCGGGGAGCTGTTTTTT. Its protein is CASSEQAGGLRSGELFF.

V is TRBV4-3 and J is TRBJ1-1; D gene unclear. V lost 0 bases, J lost 4 bases, and 9 bases lay in between. The CDR3 has 14 amino acids. The germline V gene has CDR1 LGHNA and CDR2 YSLEER. The CDR3 DNA sequence: TGCGCCAGCAGCCAAGATTTAAAGGGCACTGAAGCTTTCTTT. Translated, it gives CASSQDLKGTEAFF.

The chain links TRBV5-1 to TRBJ1-3; 7 bases agree with TRBD1. This CDR3 comprises 18 residues. V was clipped by 4 bases and J by 4 bases; unmatched bases: 17. Germline CDR1 and CDR2: SGHRS and YFSETQ. The CDR3 loop reads CASSPSENRGWKGNTIYF. The CDR3 DNA sequence: TGCGCCAGCAGCCCCAGTGAAAACAGGGGTTGGAAAGGAAACACCATATATTTT.

Comments on this clone: Germline and junction disagree at one end, which may indicate a read error. The chain employs TRBV30 and TRBJ1-2; 8 nucleotides match TRBD1. The CDR3 is 13 residues long. Germline CDR1 and CDR2: GTSNPN and SVGIG (reference sequence). The CDR3 DNA reads TGTGCCTCACGGGACAGGCCTAACTATGGCCACACCTTC. Amino acid sequence: CASRDRPNYGHTF.

The chain links TRBV5-1 to TRBJ1-6, with D uncertain. Trimming stripped 1 base from V and 0 bases from J, with 8 bases between. Germline V gene sequence: CDR1 SGHRS, CDR2 YFSETQ. The CDR3 contains 16 residues. This chain's CDR3 is CASSLSGSSYNSPLHF. The CDR3, as DNA: TGCGCCAGCAGCTTGAGTGGTAGCTCCTATAATTCACCCCTCCACTTT.

This sequence joins TRBV7-2 and TRBJ1-5; D remains unclear. Germline V CDR1 and CDR2: SGHTA, FQGNSA. V shed 5 bases and J shed 5 bases, with 13 bases lying between them. There are 14 residues in the CDR3. The CDR3 sequence: CASSPGWGYQPQHF. The DNA of the CDR3 is TGTGCCAGCAGCCCTGGGTGGGGTTATCAGCCCCAGCATTTT.

This clone was picked up one time. The chain uses TRBV4-2 and TRBJ1-4; TRBD1 matches at 7 bases. The ends lost 2 bases at V and 7 bases at J; junction bases unmatched: 22. The germline gives CDR1 LGHNA, CDR2 YNFKEQ. This CDR3 region has 20 residues. CDR3 bases: TGTGCCAGCAGCCAATCTTCTATCGCCGAGTTTAGAGGGGGCGTTGAAAAACTGTTTTTT. The encoded protein is CASSQSSIAEFRGGVEKLFF.

This chain connects TRBV9 to TRBJ2-1; TRBD2 matches at 7 bases. The germline V gene encodes CDR1 SGDLS and CDR2 YYNGEE. This CDR3 comprises 17 residues. V lost 0 bases to trimming and J lost 7 bases; unmatched junction nucleotides: 13. This CDR3 is CASSVGERSGILNEQFF. DNA for the CDR3: TGTGCCAGCAGCGTAGGGGAGCGGAGCGGGATTTTGAATGAGCAGTTCTTC.